Listed below are T cell receptor beta chains from one sample, sequenced in a study of OX40 agonist ivuxolimab in advanced cancers. The repertoire was sequenced with immunoSEQ multiplex PCR; TCRdb's copy has only in-frame clones and lacks some. The sample includes 20,000 to 25,000 clones, around 87% of them seen just once. The sequenced sample was CD4+ or CD8+ T cells sorted from blood, obtained in a trial of the OX40 agonist ivuxolimab. Receptors were obtained from an adult with an advanced solid tumor such as melanoma, head and neck, liver or kidney cancer. The conserved cysteine and the conserved F or W are not part of the CDR3 here. Fields, in order: V gene, CDR3 protein.

V: TRBV9
CDR3: ASSVGAGAYNEQF

V: TRBV16
CDR3: ASSHAQEQF

V: TRBV9
CDR3: ASSSRDRGPNGYT

V: TRBV5-1
CDR3: ASSPGNYGYT

V: TRBV7-8
CDR3: ASSLGVRMVTDTQY

V: TRBV4-3
CDR3: ASSPLGEGVTEAF

V: TRBV7-8
CDR3: ASFSGLQPQH

V: TRBV11-2
CDR3: ASSPGSGRQETQY

V: TRBV6-5
CDR3: ASSYTRRDTGELF

V: TRBV6-6
CDR3: ASSYGGPGF

V: TRBV7-6
CDR3: ASSLSRKETQY

V: TRBV2
CDR3: ASRARQENEQF

V: TRBV11-2
CDR3: ASTQQVSYNEQF

V: TRBV18
CDR3: ASSPGGGTRDWAEQF

V: TRBV28
CDR3: ASQRGTTGELF

V: TRBV5-4
CDR3: ATTSGGAGDTQY

V: TRBV6-6
CDR3: ASSWGFSYEQY

V: TRBV6-4
CDR3: ASSAGQGADTQY

V: TRBV29-1
CDR3: SVEPGSNEQF

V: TRBV5-1
CDR3: ASSLGWIDKSTDTQY

V: TRBV7-9
CDR3: ASSLTGTGRTDTQY

V: TRBV6-5
CDR3: ASSSGGATDTQY

V: TRBV5-3
CDR3: ASSRDRDYGYT

V: TRBV7-9
CDR3: ASSLGRGPTYGYT

V: TRBV18
CDR3: ASSPRGQGDYEQY